This T cell receptor (beta chain) was identified during a study of blood T cell repertoires in COVID-19. Across the study: Samples representing acute and convalescent COVID-19 were sourced from the United States, Italy and Spain. T cells, B-cell-depleted T cells, or PBMCs provided the cDNA or gDNA that served as material.

In the authors' methods: For nucleated cells, counts were estimated from reference gene primer amplification. Sequencing used immunoSEQ multiplex PCR; TCRdb keeps in-frame clones, though not all of them. From that table come the V and J calls and clone size; the DNA was used to work out D and trimming. The sample consists of about 200,000 clones, roughly 90% of them appearing once. Germline values: CDR1 SGHRS, CDR2 YFSETQ. The CDR3 covers 15 residues. The trim removed 4 bases at V and 7 bases at J, leaving 3 bases unmatched. The rearrangement joins TRBV5-1 to TRBJ2-1, with 15 bases aligning to TRBD2. The sequenced material came from peripheral blood. The sequence derives from a man aged 55 to 70 who had recovered from COVID-19. Here the CDR3 reads CASSTGTSGRNEQFF. CDR3 DNA: TGCGCCAGCAGCACCGGGACTAGCGGGAGGAATGAGCAGTTCTTC.